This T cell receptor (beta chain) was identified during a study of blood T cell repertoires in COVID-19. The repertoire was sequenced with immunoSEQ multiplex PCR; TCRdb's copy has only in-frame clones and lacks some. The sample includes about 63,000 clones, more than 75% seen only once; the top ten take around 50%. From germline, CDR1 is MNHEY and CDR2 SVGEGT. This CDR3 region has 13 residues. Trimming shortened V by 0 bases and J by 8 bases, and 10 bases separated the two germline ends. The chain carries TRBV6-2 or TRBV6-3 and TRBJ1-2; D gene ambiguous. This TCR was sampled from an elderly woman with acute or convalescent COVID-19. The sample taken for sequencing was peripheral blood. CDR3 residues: CASSYSGAPGYTF. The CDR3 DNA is TGTGCCAGCAGTTACTCCGGAGCGCCCGGCTACACCTTC.